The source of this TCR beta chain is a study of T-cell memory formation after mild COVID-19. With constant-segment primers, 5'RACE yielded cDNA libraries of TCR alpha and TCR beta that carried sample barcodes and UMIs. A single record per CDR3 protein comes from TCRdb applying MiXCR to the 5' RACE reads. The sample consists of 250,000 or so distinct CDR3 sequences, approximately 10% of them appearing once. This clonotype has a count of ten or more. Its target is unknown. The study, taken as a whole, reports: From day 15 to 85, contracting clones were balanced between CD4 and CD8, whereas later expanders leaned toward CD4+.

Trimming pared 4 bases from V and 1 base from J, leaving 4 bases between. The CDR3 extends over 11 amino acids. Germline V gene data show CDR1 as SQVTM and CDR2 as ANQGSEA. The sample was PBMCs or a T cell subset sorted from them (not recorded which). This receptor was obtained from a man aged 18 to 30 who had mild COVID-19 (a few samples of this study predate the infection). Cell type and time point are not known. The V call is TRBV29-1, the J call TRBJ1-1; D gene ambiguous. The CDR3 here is CSVGRNTEAFF. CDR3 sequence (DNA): TGCAGCGTTGGGAGGAACACTGAAGCTTTCTTT.